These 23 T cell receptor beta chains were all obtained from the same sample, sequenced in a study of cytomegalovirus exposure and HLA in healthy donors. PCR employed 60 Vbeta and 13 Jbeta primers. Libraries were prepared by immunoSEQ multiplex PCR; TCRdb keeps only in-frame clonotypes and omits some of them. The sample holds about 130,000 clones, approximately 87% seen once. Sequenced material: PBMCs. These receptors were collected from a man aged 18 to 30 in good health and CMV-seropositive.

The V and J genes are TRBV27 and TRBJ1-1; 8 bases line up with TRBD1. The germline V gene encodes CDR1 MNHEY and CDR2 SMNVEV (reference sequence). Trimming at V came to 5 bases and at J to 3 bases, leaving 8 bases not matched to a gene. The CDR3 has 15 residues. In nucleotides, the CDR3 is TGTGCCAGCAGTCCTTCGACAGGGGTGGACACTGAAGCTTTCTTT. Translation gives CASSPSTGVDTEAFF.

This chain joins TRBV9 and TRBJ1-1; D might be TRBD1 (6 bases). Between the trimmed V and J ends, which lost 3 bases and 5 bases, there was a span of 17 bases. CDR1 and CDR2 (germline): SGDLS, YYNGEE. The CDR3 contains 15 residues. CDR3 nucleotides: TGTGCCAGCAGCGGATACTCAGGGGTTTGGACTGAAGCTTTCTTT. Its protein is CASSGYSGVWTEAFF.

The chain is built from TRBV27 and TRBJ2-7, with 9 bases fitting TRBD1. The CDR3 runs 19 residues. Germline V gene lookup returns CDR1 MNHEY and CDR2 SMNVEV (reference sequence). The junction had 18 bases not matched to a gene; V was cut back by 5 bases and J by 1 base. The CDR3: CASSPGSTQGTGFSYEQYF. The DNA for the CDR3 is TGTGCCAGCAGTCCCGGGTCGACCCAAGGGACAGGGTTTTCCTACGAGCAGTACTTC.

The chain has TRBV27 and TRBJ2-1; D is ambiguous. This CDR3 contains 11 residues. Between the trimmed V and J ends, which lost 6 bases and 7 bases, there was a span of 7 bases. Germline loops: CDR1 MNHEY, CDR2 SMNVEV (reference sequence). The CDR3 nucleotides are TGTGCCAGCAGCCAGAGGAATGAGCAGTTCTTC. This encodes CASSQRNEQFF.

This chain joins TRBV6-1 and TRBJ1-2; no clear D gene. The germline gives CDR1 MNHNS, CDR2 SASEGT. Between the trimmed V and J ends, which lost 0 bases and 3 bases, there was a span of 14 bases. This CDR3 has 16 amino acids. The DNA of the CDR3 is TGTGCCAGCAGTGAAGCCATCCAAGTCCGCGACTATGGCTACACCTTC. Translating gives CASSEAIQVRDYGYTF.

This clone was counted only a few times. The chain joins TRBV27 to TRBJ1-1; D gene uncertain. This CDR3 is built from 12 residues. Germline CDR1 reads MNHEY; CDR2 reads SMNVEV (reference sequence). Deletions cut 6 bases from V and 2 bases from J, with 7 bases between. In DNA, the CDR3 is TGTGCCAGCAGGAGGCCCAACACTGAAGCTTTCTTT. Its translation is CASRRPNTEAFF.

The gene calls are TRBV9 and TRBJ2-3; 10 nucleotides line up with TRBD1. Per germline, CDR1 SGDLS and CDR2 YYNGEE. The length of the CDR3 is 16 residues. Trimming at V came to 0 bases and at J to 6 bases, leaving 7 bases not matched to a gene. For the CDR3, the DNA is TGTGCCAGCAGCGTAGAGACAGGGGGCGCAGCGGATACGCAGTATTTT. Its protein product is CASSVETGGAADTQYF.

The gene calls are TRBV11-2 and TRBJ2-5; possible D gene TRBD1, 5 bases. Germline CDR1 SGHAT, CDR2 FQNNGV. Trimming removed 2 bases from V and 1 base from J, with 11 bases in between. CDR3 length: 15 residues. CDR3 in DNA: TGTGCCAGCAGCTTAACTACAGGTGCCCAAGAGACCCAGTACTTC. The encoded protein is CASSLTTGAQETQYF.

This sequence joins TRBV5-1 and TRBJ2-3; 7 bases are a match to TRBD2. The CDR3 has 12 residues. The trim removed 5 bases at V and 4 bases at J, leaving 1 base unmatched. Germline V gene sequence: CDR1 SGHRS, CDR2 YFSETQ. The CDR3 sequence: CASRAGPDTQYF. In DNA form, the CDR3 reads TGCGCCAGCAGAGCGGGACCAGATACGCAGTATTTT.

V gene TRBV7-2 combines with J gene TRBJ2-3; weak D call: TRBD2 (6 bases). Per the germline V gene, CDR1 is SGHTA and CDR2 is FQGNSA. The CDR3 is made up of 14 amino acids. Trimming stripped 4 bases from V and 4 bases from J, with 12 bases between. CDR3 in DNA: TGTGCCAGCAGCTCGTCTTCGGGAGCAGATACGCAGTATTTT. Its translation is CASSSSSGADTQYF.

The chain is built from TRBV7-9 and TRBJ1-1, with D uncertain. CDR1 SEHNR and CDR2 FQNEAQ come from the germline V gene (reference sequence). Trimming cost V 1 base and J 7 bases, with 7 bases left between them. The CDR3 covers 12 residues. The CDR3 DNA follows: TGTGCCAGCAGCTTAGGGAGGAATGAAGCTTTCTTT. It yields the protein CASSLGRNEAFF.

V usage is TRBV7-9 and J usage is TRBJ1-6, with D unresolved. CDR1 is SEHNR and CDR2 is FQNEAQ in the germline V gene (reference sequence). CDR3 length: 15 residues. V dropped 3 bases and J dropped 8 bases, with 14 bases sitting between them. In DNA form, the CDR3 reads TGTGCCAGCAGCTTTAAAACAGATAAAGATTCACCCCTCCACTTT. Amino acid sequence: CASSFKTDKDSPLHF.

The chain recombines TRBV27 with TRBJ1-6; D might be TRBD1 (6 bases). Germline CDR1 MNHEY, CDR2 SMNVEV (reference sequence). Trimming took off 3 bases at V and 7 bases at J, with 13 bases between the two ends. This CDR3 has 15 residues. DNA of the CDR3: TGTGCCAGCAGTTTCTTGGACAGTCCAAATTCACCCCTCCACTTT. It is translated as CASSFLDSPNSPLHF.

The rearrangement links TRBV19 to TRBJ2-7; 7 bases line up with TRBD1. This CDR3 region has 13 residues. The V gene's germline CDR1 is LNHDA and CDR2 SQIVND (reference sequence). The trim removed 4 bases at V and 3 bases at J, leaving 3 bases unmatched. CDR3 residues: CASSRDRDYEQYF. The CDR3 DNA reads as TGTGCCAGTAGTAGGGACAGAGACTACGAGCAGTACTTC.

CDR3 coding DNA: TGTGCCAGCTCTTCGGACAGTAACTATGGCTACACCTTC. Residues: CASSSDSNYGYTF. This rearrangement joins TRBV18 to TRBJ1-2, with D possibly TRBD1 on 6 matching bases. This CDR3 contains 13 residues. Trimming stripped 6 bases from V and 1 base from J, with 9 bases between. Germline-derived CDR1 and CDR2 are KGHSH and LQKENI.

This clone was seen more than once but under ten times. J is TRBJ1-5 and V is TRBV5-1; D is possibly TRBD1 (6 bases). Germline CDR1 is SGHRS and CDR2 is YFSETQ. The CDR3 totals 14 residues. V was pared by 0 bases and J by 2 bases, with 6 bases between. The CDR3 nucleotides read TGCGCCAGCAGCTTGGAGGGGGGCAATCAGCCCCAGCATTTT. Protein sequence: CASSLEGGNQPQHF.

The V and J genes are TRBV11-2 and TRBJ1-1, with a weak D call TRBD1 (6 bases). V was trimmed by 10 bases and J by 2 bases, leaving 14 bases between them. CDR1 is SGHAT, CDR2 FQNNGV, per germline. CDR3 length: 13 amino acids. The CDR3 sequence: CATKVGGNTEAFF. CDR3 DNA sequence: TGTGCCACCAAGGTAGGGGGAAACACTGAAGCTTTCTTT.

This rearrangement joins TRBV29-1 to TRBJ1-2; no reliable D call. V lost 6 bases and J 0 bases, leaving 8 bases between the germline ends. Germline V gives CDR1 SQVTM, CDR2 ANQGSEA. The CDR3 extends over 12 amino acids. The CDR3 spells CSVAGANYGYTF. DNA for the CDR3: TGCAGCGTGGCCGGAGCTAACTATGGCTACACCTTC.

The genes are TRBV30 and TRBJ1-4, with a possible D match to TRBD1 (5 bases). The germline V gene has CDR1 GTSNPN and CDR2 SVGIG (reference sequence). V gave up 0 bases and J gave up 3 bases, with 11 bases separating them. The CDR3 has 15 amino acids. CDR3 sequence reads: CAWSVTTGPNEKLFF. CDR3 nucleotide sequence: TGTGCCTGGAGTGTAACCACAGGCCCTAATGAAAAACTGTTTTTT.

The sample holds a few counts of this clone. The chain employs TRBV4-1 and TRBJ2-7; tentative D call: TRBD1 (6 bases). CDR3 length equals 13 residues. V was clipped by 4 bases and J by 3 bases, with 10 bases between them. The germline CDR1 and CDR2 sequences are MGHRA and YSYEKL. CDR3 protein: CASSRTVLYEQYF. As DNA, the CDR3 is TGCGCCAGCAGCCGGACAGTCCTCTACGAGCAGTACTTC.

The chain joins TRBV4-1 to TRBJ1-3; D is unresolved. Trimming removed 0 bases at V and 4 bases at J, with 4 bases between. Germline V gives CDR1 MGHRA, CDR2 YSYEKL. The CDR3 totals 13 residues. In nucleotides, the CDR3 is TGCGCCAGCAGCCAAGACAGGGGAAACACCATATATTTT. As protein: CASSQDRGNTIYF.

CDR3 residues: CASNSISGGGRDTQYF. The CDR3 nucleotides read TGTGCCAGCAACTCTATTAGCGGGGGGGGAAGAGATACGCAGTATTTT. The chain recombines TRBV4-2 with TRBJ2-3; 11 bases are shared with TRBD2. The CDR3 sequence is 16 residues long. Germline loops: CDR1 LGHNA, CDR2 YNFKEQ. Germline trimming cut 7 bases from V and 5 bases from J; bases unmatched to any gene: 11.

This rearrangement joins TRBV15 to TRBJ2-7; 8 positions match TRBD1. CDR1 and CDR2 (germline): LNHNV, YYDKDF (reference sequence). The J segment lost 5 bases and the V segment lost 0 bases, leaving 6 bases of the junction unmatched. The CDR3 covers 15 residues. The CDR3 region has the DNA TGTGCCACCAGCAGAGATCTAGGACAGGGTAACGAGCAGTACTTC. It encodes CATSRDLGQGNEQYF.